Here is one T cell receptor (beta chain) with its context. The antigen it binds to is not known. No much larger clone is present one base from it, and per-base qualities are unavailable. The data originate from a study of blood T cell repertoires in COVID-19 (TCRdb year 2020). About the study as a whole: Samples covering the acute and convalescent phases of COVID-19 were provided by collaborators in the United States, Italy and Spain. The prospective study material was composed of cDNA or gDNA derived from T cells, B-cell-depleted T cells, or PBMCs. Deeply sampled blood TCRbeta repertoires from subjects exposed to, actively infected with, or recovered from COVID-19 were included in the dataset. The repertoires were released in a freely available public database meant as a resource for research on the immune response to SARS-CoV-2. Samples came from the ongoing ImmuneRACE study (first 160 participants) plus 1,254 subjects from 6 global collaborators. Nearly every sample came with metadata listing a de-identified subject ID, COVID-19 status, age in years and sex. Where HLA class I and class II types were available, the types were taken from metadata supplied by the sample provider, not from assay-based typing. The full study reports these points: The amount of clinical and demographic metadata varied by source and participant and was provided uncurated.

Participants in the prospective study were enrolled through a virtual design, were aged about 18 to 100 years, and lived in roughly 24 United States geographic areas. In the prospective study, participants were assigned to cohorts based on the clinical history participants reported in a screening survey and a study questionnaire. Exposed participants were defined as having been in contact with someone with a PCR-confirmed or clinician-diagnosed COVID-19 case within 2 weeks of study entry. In the prospective study, whole blood, serum and a nasopharyngeal or oropharyngeal swab were collected from each participant by mobile phlebotomists. Over a roughly two-month period, participants in the prospective study had the option of providing additional blood draws and questionnaires. Before DNA extraction, blood samples from the prospective study were shipped at room temperature or frozen. The immunoSEQ Assay, a bias-controlled multiplex PCR, was used to amplify TCRbeta CDR3 regions from genomic DNA. On the authors' methods: Nucleated cell counts per sample were estimated from amplification of reference gene primers within the assay. To quantify the absolute abundance of each unique TCRbeta CDR3 rearrangement, sequence reads were collapsed and filtered. For each sample, productive Simpson clonality was calculated as the square root of Simpson's diversity index across productive rearrangements. This immuneACCESS table, as held by TCRdb, lists in-frame sequences with V and J called but not all clones. Of the missing ones, under half trace to an unresolved V gene in checked studies; the others have no known cause. D and trimming were read from the DNA, whereas the V and J calls and clone size are those reported in that table. The sample table shows about 300,000 clones, and over 85% are seen once. The ten biggest clones cover under 3.5% of the sample.

The TCR comes from a woman aged 45 to 65 who had been exposed to COVID-19. Specimen: PBMCs or T cells enriched from blood (not recorded which).

The CDR3 protein is CASSWTGLNYGYTF. The sequenced DNA is TGCGCCAGCTCCTGGACAGGCCTAAACTATGGCTACACCTTC. The V and J segments used are TRBV4-1 and TRBJ1-2; 7 bases in the middle match TRBD1. The CDR1 and CDR2 encoded by the germline V gene are MGHRA and YSYEKL. Its CDR3 holds 14 amino acids, cysteine through phenylalanine. Here the CDR3 DNA is all that survives: 42 bases in frame from base 1. Relative to germline, V is missing 8 bases and J is missing 2 bases, with 8 bases of the junction outside any gene match.